The rows below give T cell receptor beta chains drawn from one sample of a study of T-cell reconstitution after alpha-beta-depleted transplantation in children. TCRdb itself ran the PCR reads through MiXCR, one entry per CDR3 protein. The table lists about 980,000 distinct CDR3 sequences, roughly 29% of them singletons. The material was PBMCs, mostly from graft donor cells, obtained 360 days after TCRalphabeta/CD19-depleted stem cell transplant. Source of these receptors: a boy younger than two who had a stem cell transplant for SCID, so the T cells may come from the graft donor. CDR3s include the opening cysteine and the closing phenylalanine or tryptophan. A D gene is named only where the DNA matches it firmly. The size field is filled for only some rows; it gives once, few, many or a size class.

d_call,j_call,clone_size,v_call,cdr3_aa,cdr3_nt
TRBD2,TRBJ2-1,-,TRBV7-9,CASNYPLAGGPDNEQFF,TGTGCCAGCAACTACCCTCTAGCGGGGGGCCCGGACAATGAGCAGTTCTTC
-,TRBJ2-3,few,TRBV5-1,CASSLAQSLNTDTQYF,TGCGCCAGCAGCTTGGCCCAGTCCCTAAACACAGATACGCAGTATTTT
-,TRBJ1-1,few,TRBV13,CASSATGTQNTEAFF,TGTGCCAGCAGCGCAACCGGGACACAGAACACTGAAGCTTTCTTT
-,TRBJ2-5,-,TRBV5-1,CASRARVETQYF,TGCGCCAGCAGAGCTAGGGTGGAGACCCAGTACTTC
TRBD1,TRBJ2-2,-,TRBV7-2,CASSRDRARELFF,TGTGCCAGCAGCCGTGACAGGGCCAGGGAGCTGTTTTTT
-,TRBJ2-1,many,TRBV5-1,CASSLNREYNEQFF,TGCGCCAGCAGCTTGAACAGGGAGTACAATGAGCAGTTCTTC
-,TRBJ1-1,few,TRBV3-1,CASSPPSGIEAFF,TGTGCCAGCAGTCCCCCATCCGGGATTGAAGCTTTCTTT
-,TRBJ1-2,once,TRBV28,CASSLGGFSNYGYTF,TGTGCCAGCAGTTTAGGGGGATTTTCTAACTATGGCTACACCTTC
-,TRBJ1-2,few,TRBV5-1,CASSLWGDLYYGYTF,TGCGCCAGCAGCTTGTGGGGGGACCTTTACTATGGCTACACCTTC
TRBD2,TRBJ2-7,-,TRBV29-1,CSVGGGGPPYEQYF,TGCAGCGTTGGAGGCGGGGGGCCGCCCTACGAGCAGTACTTC
-,TRBJ2-7,-,TRBV5-1,CASSTPSGQSYPYEQYF,TGCGCCAGCAGCACCCCCTCCGGGCAGTCATATCCCTACGAGCAGTACTTC
-,TRBJ2-1,many,TRBV12-3/TRBV12-4,CASSPRDEQFF,TGTGCCAGCAGCCCCCGGGACGAACAGTTCTTC
-,TRBJ1-6,few,TRBV7-9,CASSSPGSPLHF,TGTGCCAGCAGCTCACCAGGGTCACCCCTCCACTTT
TRBD1,TRBJ2-3,few,TRBV4-3,CASSQHRGRDFISTDTQYF,TGCGCCAGCAGCCAACACAGGGGGCGCGATTTTATTAGCACAGATACGCAGTATTTT
-,TRBJ2-3,-,TRBV5-1,CASCLYGPLPSTDTQYF,TGCGCCAGCTGCCTCTACGGGCCACTACCTAGCACAGATACGCAGTATTTT
TRBD2,TRBJ2-2,-,TRBV3-1,CASSQAERLGGGLFF,TGTGCCAGCAGCCAAGCAGAGAGGCTGGGCGGGGGGCTGTTTTTT
TRBD2,TRBJ2-1,few,TRBV12-3/TRBV12-4,CASRSGGAANEQFF,TGTGCCAGCAGGAGCGGGGGGGCCGCCAATGAGCAGTTCTTC
-,TRBJ2-3,few,TRBV3-1,CASSPWGSGDTDTQYF,TGTGCCAGCAGCCCGTGGGGTAGCGGAGACACAGATACGCAGTATTTT
TRBD1,TRBJ2-2,-,TRBV5-1,CASSSGTGIGELFF,TGCGCCAGCAGCTCCGGGACAGGGATTGGGGAGCTGTTTTTT
TRBD2,TRBJ2-7,-,TRBV12-3/TRBV12-4,CASSLGLADPYEQYF,TGTGCCAGCAGTTTAGGGCTAGCGGACCCCTACGAGCAGTACTTC
TRBD2,TRBJ2-1,-,TRBV4-1,CASSQDKLAGGPGEQFF,TGCGCCAGCAGCCAAGACAAACTAGCGGGGGGGCCAGGGGAGCAGTTCTTC
-,TRBJ1-4,-,TRBV5-1,CASKRGSLATNEKLFF,TGCGCCAGCAAAAGGGGCAGCCTTGCAACTAATGAAAAACTGTTTTTT
TRBD2,TRBJ2-5,once,TRBV4-1,CASSLRTSGGHVQETQYF,TGCGCCAGCAGCCTCAGGACTAGCGGGGGTCACGTCCAAGAGACCCAGTACTTC
-,TRBJ1-1,few,TRBV4-1,CASSQDEGAGPTEAFF,TGCGCCAGCAGCCAAGATGAGGGAGCCGGCCCCACTGAAGCTTTCTTT
-,TRBJ2-5,few,TRBV18,CASSPRMETQYF,TGTGCCAGCTCACCAAGGATGGAGACCCAGTACTTC
-,TRBJ2-2,few,TRBV20-1,CSARVSQLGTGELFF,TGCAGTGCTAGAGTTAGTCAGTTAGGCACCGGGGAGCTGTTTTTT
-,TRBJ2-3,-,TRBV12-3/TRBV12-4,CASSLDLTADTQYF,TGTGCCAGCAGTTTGGACCTCACGGCAGATACGCAGTATTTT
-,TRBJ1-2,-,TRBV4-3,CASSQDPRSNYGYTF,TGCGCCAGCAGCCAAGATCCCAGGTCTAACTATGGCTACACCTTC
-,TRBJ2-2,-,TRBV20-1,CSALKPGPKTNTGELFF,TGCAGTGCTCTGAAGCCGGGACCCAAAACGAACACCGGGGAGCTGTTTTTT
TRBD1,TRBJ2-7,-,TRBV27,CASSSNRGQTYEQYF,TGTGCCAGCAGTTCGAACAGGGGGCAGACCTACGAGCAGTACTTC
-,TRBJ2-3,-,TRBV7-2,CASSPGPGRSSTDTQYF,TGTGCCAGCAGCCCGGGGCCGGGACGGTCTAGCACAGATACGCAGTATTTT
-,TRBJ1-1,once,TRBV12-3/TRBV12-4,CASSFVGRDGAFF,TGTGCCAGCAGTTTTGTGGGGCGCGACGGAGCTTTCTTT
TRBD2,TRBJ2-5,once,TRBV4-3,CASSHRFGLAGDGLGETQYF,TGCGCCAGCAGCCACAGATTCGGGCTAGCGGGGGACGGGCTAGGAGAGACCCAGTACTTC
-,TRBJ2-7,-,TRBV28,CASQTGTPDTYEQYF,TGTGCCAGCCAAACCGGGACCCCGGACACCTACGAGCAGTACTTC
TRBD1,TRBJ2-7,few,TRBV6-5,CASSYLSGTGTYEQYF,TGTGCCAGCAGTTACTTGTCCGGGACAGGGACCTACGAGCAGTACTTC
TRBD2,TRBJ2-1,-,TRBV9,CASSGGLVGGGSYNEQFF,TGTGCCAGCAGCGGGGGACTAGTGGGGGGCGGGAGCTACAATGAGCAGTTCTTC
-,TRBJ2-5,few,TRBV6-5,CASSYPGGPQETQYF,TGTGCCAGCAGTTACCCGGGTGGCCCTCAAGAGACCCAGTACTTC
-,TRBJ2-7,few,TRBV5-1,CASSARGTEYYEQYF,TGCGCCAGCAGTGCCCGGGGGACAGAATACTACGAGCAGTACTTC
-,TRBJ2-7,few,TRBV12-3/TRBV12-4,CASSPSGGRAYEQYF,TGTGCCAGCAGCCCGAGCGGTGGCAGGGCCTACGAGCAGTACTTC
-,TRBJ1-1,many,TRBV12-3/TRBV12-4,CASSWGVNTEAFF,TGTGCCAGCAGTTGGGGTGTGAACACTGAAGCTTTCTTT
-,TRBJ2-3,-,TRBV29-1,CSAERSGVRTDTQYF,TGCAGCGCCGAGAGGTCAGGGGTGCGCACAGATACGCAGTATTTT
-,TRBJ1-1,-,TRBV28,CASSFEGSGTEAFF,TGTGCCAGCAGTTTTGAGGGGTCCGGGACTGAAGCTTTCTTT
-,TRBJ1-1,few,TRBV12-3/TRBV12-4,CASSLQQPPTEAFF,TGTGCCAGCAGTTTACAGCAACCCCCTACTGAAGCTTTCTTT
TRBD2,TRBJ2-5,few,TRBV20-1,CSARDRLAGETQYF,TGCAGTGCTAGAGATCGATTAGCGGGAGAGACCCAGTACTTC
TRBD1,TRBJ2-1,-,TRBV5-6,CASSSDRGDVREQFF,TGTGCCAGCAGCTCGGACAGGGGGGATGTCCGTGAGCAGTTCTTC
-,TRBJ2-7,few,TRBV7-9,CASSLRWAPSYEQYF,TGTGCCAGCAGCTTACGGTGGGCTCCCTCCTACGAGCAGTACTTC
-,TRBJ2-7,few,TRBV12-3/TRBV12-4,CASSLALAKRGSYEQYF,TGTGCCAGCAGTTTAGCCCTCGCAAAACGAGGCTCCTACGAGCAGTACTTC
-,TRBJ1-2,-,TRBV12-3/TRBV12-4,CASSPSTFYGYTF,TGTGCCAGCAGTCCCTCGACATTCTATGGCTACACCTTC
-,TRBJ2-1,many,TRBV10-3,CAISESRNNEQFF,TGTGCCATCAGTGAGTCCAGGAACAATGAGCAGTTCTTC
TRBD1,TRBJ2-5,many,TRBV5-1,CASSLDRGQETQYF,TGTGCCAGCAGCCTCGACAGGGGACAAGAGACCCAGTACTTC
-,TRBJ1-4,-,TRBV20-1,CSARDSRGVGGLGEKLFF,TGCAGTGCTAGAGATTCTAGGGGCGTCGGGGGGCTGGGTGAAAAACTGTTTTTT
-,TRBJ2-1,few,TRBV24-1,CATSDSDRPYNEQFF,TGTGCCACCAGTGATTCAGACAGGCCTTACAATGAGCAGTTCTTC
TRBD1,TRBJ1-3,few,TRBV3-1,CASSQGRRQGAGNTIYF,TGTGCCAGCAGCCAAGGGCGGCGACAGGGAGCCGGAAACACCATATATTTT
-,TRBJ2-5,-,TRBV29-1,CSVEAGAGETQYF,TGCAGCGTTGAGGCAGGGGCAGGAGAGACCCAGTACTTC